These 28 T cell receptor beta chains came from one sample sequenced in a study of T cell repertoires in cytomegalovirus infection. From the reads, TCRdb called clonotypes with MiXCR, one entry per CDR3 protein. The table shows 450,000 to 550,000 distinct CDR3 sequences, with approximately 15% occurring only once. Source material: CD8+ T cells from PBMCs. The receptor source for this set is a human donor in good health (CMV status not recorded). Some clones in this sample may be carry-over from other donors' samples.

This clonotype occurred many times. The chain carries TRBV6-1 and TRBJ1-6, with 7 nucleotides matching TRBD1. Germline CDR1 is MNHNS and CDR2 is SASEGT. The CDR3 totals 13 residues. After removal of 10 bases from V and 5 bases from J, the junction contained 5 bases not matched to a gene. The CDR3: CATLGQNNSPLHF. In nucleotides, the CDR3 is TGTGCCACTTTGGGACAGAATAATTCACCCCTCCACTTT.

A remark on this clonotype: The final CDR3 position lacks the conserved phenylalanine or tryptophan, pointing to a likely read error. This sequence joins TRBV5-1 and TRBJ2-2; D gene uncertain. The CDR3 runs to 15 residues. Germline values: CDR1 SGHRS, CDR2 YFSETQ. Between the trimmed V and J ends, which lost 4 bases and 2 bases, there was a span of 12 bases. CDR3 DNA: TGCGCCAGCAGCCCTTCGTCGGTTAACACCGGGGAGCTGTTTTTA. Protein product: CASSPSSVNTGELFL.

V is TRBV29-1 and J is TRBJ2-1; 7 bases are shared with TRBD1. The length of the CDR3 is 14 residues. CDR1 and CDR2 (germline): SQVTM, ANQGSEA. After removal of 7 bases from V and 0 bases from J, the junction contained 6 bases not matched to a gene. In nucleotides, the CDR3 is TGCAGCGCCGGACAGGAGAGCTCCTACAATGAGCAGTTCTTC. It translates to CSAGQESSYNEQFF.

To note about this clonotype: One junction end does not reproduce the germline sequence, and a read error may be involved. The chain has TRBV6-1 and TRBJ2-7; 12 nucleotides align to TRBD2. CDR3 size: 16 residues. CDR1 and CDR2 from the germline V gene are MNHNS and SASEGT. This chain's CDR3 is CASSEAFGLAGYEQYF. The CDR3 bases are TGTGCAAGCAGTGAAGCCTTTGGACTAGCGGGATACGAGCAGTACTTC.

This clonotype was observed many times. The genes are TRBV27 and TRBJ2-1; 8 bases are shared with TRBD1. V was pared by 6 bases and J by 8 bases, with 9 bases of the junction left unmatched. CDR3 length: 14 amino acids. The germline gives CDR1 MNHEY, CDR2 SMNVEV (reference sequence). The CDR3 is CASSADRDTDEQFF. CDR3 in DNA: TGTGCCAGCAGCGCGGACAGGGACACCGATGAGCAGTTCTTC.

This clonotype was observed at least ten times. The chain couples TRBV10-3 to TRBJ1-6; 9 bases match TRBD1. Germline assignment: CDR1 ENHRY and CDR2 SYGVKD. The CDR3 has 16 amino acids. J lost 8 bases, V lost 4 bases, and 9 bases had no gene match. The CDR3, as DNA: TGTGCCATCAGTGCGAGTAGGGACAGGGTTGATTCACCCCTCCACTTT. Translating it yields CAISASRDRVDSPLHF.

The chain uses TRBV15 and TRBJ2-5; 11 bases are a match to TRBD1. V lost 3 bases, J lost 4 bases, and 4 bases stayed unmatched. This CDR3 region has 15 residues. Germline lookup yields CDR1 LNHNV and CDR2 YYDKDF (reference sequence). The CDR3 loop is CATSSRGQGVETQYF. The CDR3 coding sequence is TGTGCCACCAGCAGTCGGGGACAGGGGGTAGAGACCCAGTACTTC.

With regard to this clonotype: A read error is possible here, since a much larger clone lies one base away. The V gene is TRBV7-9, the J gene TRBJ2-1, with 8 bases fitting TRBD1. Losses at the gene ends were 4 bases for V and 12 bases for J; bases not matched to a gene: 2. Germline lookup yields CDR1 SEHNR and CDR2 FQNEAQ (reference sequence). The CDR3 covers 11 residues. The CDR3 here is CASSSGQVQFF. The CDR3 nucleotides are TGTGCCAGCAGCTCGGGACAGGTGCAGTTCTTC.

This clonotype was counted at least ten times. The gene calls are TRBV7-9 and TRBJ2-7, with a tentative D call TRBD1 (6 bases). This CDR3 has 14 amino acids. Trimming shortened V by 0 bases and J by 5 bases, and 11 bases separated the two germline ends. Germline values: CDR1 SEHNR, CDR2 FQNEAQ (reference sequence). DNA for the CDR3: TGTGCCAGCAGCTTAGCCTTGTCAGGGGACGAGCAGTACTTC. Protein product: CASSLALSGDEQYF.

This CDR3 is CASSVKVSGLAGGTNTGELFF. For the CDR3, the DNA is TGTGCCAGCAGCGTAAAGGTTTCAGGGCTAGCGGGGGGAACGAACACCGGGGAGCTGTTTTTT. The V and J genes are TRBV9 and TRBJ2-2; TRBD2 agrees at 11 bases. The CDR3 is 21 residues long. V lost 1 base, J lost 0 bases, and 14 bases stayed unmatched. The germline V gene has CDR1 SGDLS and CDR2 YYNGEE.

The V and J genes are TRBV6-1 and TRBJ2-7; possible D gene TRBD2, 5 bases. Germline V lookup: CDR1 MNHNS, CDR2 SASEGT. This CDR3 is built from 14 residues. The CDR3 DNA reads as TGTGCAAGCGGCAAAACCAGCGACTTCTACGAGCAGTACTTC. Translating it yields CASGKTSDFYEQYF.

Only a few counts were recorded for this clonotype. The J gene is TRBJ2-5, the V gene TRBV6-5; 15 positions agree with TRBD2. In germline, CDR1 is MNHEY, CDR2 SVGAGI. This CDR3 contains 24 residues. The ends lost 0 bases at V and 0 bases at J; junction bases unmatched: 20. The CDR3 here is CASSYSFAGITGLAGGLDQETQYF. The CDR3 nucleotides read TGTGCCAGCAGTTACTCGTTCGCGGGAATAACCGGACTAGCGGGGGGGCTAGACCAAGAGACCCAGTACTTC.

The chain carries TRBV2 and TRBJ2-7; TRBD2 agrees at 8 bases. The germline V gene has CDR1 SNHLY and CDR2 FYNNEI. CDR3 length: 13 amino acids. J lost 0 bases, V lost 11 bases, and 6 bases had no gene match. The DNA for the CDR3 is TGTGCCTGTTCTAGCGGGTACTCCTACGAGCAGTACTTC. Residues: CACSSGYSYEQYF.

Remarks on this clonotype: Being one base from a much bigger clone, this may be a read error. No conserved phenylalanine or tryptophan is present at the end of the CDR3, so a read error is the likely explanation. CDR3 DNA sequence: TGTGCCAGCATTACCCGCCCGGGACAGGGACCCGAGACCCAGTACTTA. Its protein is CASITRPGQGPETQYL. The chain combines TRBV28 with TRBJ2-5, with TRBD1 matching 9 bases. Losses at the gene ends were 7 bases for V and 5 bases for J; bases not matched to a gene: 14. This CDR3 region has 16 residues. Germline V gene sequence: CDR1 MDHEN, CDR2 SYDVKM.

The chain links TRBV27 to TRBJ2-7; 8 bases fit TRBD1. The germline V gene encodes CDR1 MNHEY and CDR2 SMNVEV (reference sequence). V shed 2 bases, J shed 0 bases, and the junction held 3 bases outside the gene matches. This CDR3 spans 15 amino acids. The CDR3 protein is CASSLRDRSSYEQYF. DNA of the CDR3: TGTGCCAGCAGTTTAAGGGACAGGAGCTCCTACGAGCAGTACTTC.

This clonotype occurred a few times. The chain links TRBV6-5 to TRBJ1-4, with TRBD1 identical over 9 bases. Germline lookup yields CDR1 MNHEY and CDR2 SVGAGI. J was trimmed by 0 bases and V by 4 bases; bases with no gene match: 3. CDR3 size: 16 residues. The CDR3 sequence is CASSFGQGTTNEKLFF. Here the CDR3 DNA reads TGTGCCAGCAGTTTCGGACAGGGGACAACTAATGAAAAACTGTTTTTT.

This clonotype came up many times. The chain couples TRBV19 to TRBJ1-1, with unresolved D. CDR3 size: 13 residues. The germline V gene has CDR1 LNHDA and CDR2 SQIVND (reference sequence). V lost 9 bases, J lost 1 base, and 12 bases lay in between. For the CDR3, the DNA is TGTGCCAGCAGCATCCGGGGGAACACTGAAGCTTTCTTT. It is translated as CASSIRGNTEAFF.

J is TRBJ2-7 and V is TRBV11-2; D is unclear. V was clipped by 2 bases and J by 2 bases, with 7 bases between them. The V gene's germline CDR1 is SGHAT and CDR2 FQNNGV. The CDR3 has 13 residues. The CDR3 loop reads CASSLTQAYEQYF. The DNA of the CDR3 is TGTGCCAGCAGCTTAACACAAGCCTACGAGCAGTACTTC.

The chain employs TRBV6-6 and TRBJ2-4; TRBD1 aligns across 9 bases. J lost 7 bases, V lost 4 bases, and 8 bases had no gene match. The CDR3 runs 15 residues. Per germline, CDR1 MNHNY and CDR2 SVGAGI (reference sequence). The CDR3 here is CASSFPGQGSNIQYF. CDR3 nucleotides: TGTGCCAGCAGTTTTCCGGGACAGGGATCCAACATTCAGTACTTC.

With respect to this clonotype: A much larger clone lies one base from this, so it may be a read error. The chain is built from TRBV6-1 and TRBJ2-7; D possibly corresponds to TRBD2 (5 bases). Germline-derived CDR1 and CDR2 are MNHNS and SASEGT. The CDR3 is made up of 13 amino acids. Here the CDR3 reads CASSEAGSYERYF. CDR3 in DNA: TGTGCCAGCAGTGAAGCTGGGAGCTACGAGCGGTACTTC.

The CDR3 region is CASSYSGQAHQPQHF. CDR3 DNA: TGTGCCAGCAGTTACTCGGGGCAGGCCCATCAGCCCCAGCATTTT. The chain joins TRBV6-5 to TRBJ1-5; tentatively, D is TRBD1 (5 bases). CDR3 size: 15 residues. V lost 0 bases and J 5 bases, leaving 11 bases between the germline ends. In germline, CDR1 is MNHEY, CDR2 SVGAGI.

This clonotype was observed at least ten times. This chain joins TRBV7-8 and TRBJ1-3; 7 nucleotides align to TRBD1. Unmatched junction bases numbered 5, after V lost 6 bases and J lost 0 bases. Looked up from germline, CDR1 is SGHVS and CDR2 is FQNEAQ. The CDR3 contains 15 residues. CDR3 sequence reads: CASSPDRFSGNTIYF. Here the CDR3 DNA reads TGTGCCAGCAGTCCGGACAGGTTCTCTGGAAACACCATATATTTT.

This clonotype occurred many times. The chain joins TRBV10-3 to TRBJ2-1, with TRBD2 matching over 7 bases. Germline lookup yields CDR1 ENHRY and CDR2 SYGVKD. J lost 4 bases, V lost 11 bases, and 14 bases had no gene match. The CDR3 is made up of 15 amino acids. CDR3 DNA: TGTGCCGCCAGGCCCCGGGACTACCCGTACAATGAGCAGTTCTTC. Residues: CAARPRDYPYNEQFF.

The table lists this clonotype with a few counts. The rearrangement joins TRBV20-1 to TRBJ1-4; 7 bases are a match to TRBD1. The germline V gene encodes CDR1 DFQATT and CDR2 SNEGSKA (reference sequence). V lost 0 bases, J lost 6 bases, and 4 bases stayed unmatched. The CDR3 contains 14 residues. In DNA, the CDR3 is TGCAGTGCTAGAGATCTAGGGGGCTATGAAAAACTGTTTTTT. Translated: CSARDLGGYEKLFF.

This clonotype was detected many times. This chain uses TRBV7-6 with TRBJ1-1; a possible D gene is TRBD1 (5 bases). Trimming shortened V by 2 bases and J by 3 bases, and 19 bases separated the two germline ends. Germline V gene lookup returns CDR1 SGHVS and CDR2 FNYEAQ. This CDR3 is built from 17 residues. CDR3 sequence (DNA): TGTGCCAGCAGCTTATATATTAGGGAGGGGAGGGACACTGAAGCTTTCTTT. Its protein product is CASSLYIREGRDTEAFF.

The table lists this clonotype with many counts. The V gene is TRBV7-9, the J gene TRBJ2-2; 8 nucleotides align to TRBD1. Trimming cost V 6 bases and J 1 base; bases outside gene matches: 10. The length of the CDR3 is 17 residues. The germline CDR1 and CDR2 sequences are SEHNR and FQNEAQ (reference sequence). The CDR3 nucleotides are TGTGCCAGCAGTCTCGGACAGGGCCTTAGGAACACCGGGGAGCTGTTTTTT. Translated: CASSLGQGLRNTGELFF.

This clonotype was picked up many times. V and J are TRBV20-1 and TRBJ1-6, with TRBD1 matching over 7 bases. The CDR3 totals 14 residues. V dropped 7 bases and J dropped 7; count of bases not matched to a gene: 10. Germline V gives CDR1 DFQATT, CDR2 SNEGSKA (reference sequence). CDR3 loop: CSGEGGGWNSPLHF. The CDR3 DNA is TGCAGTGGGGAAGGGGGCGGGTGGAATTCACCCCTCCACTTT.

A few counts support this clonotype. The DNA of the CDR3 is TGTGCCAGCAGCCCTCGGGGCTCGTTCGGCGATTCACCCCTCCACTTT. This translates into CASSPRGSFGDSPLHF. This rearrangement joins TRBV3-1 to TRBJ1-6; D may be TRBD1 (5 bases). V was cut by 4 bases and J by 8 bases, with 18 bases left in between. The germline CDR1 and CDR2 sequences are LGHDT and YNNKEL (reference sequence). The CDR3 has 16 amino acids.